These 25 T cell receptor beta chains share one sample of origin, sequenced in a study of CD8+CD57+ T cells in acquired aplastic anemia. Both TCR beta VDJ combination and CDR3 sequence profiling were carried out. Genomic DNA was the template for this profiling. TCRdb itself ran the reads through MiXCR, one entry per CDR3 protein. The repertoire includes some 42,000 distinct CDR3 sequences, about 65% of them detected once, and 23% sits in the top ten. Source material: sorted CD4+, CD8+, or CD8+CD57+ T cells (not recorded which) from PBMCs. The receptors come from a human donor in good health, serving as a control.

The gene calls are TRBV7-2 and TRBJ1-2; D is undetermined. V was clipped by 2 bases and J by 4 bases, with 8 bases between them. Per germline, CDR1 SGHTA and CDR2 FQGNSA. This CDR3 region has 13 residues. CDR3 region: CASSLPGRYGYTF. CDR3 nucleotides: TGTGCCAGCAGCTTACCTGGGCGCTATGGCTACACCTTC.

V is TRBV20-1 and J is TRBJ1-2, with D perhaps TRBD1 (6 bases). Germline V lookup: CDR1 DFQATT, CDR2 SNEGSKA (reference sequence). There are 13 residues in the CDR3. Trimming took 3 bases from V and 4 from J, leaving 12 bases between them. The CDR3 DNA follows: TGCAGTGCTAGTGAGACAGGTACCTATGGCTACACCTTC. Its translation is CSASETGTYGYTF.

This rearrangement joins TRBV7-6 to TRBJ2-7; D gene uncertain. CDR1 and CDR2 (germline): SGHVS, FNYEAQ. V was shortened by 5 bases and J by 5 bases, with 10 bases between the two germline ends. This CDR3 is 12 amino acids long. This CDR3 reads CASSPTRHEQYF. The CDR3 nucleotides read TGTGCCAGCAGCCCAACCCGCCACGAGCAGTACTTC.

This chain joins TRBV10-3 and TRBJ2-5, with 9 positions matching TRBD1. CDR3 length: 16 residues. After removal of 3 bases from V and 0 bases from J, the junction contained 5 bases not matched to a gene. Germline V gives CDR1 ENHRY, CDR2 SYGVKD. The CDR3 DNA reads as TGTGCCATCAGTGATGGACAGGGGACGTACCAAGAGACCCAGTACTTC. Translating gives CAISDGQGTYQETQYF.

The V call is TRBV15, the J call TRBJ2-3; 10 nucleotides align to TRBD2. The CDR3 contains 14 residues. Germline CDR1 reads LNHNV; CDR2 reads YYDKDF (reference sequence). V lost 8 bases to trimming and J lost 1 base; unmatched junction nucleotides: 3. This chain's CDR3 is CATERGGGTDTQYF. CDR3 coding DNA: TGTGCCACCGAGCGGGGGGGCGGCACAGATACGCAGTATTTT.

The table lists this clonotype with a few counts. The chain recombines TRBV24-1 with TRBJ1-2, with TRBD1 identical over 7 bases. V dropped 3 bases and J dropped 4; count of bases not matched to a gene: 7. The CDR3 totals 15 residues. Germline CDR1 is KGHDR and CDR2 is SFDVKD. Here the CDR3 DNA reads TGTGCCACCAGTGATCTAACTTCAGGGGGCTATGGCTACACCTTC. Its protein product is CATSDLTSGGYGYTF.

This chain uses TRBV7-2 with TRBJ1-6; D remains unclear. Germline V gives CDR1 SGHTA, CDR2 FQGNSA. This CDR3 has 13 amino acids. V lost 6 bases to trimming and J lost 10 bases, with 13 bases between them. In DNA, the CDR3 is TGTGCCAGCAGACGGACGGTTTACTCACCCCTCCACTTT. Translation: CASRRTVYSPLHF.

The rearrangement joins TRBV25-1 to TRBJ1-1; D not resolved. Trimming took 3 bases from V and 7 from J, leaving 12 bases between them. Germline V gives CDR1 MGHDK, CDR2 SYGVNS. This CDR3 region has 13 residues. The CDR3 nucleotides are TGTGCCAGCAGTGATGACGGGTTCGGTGAAGCTTTCTTT. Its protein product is CASSDDGFGEAFF.

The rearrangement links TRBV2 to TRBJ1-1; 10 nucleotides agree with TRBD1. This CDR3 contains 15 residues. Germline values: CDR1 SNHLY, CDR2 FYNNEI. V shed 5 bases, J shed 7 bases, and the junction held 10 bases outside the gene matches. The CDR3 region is CASSTQGTGENEAFF. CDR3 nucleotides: TGTGCCAGCAGTACCCAAGGGACAGGGGAGAATGAAGCTTTCTTT.

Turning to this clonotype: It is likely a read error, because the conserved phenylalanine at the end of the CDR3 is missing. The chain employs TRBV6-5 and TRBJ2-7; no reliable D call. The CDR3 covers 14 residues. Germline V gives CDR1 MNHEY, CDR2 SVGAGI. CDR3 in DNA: TGTGCCAGCAGTTACTCGTACGGTACCTACGTGCAGTACCTC. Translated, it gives CASSYSYGTYVQYL.

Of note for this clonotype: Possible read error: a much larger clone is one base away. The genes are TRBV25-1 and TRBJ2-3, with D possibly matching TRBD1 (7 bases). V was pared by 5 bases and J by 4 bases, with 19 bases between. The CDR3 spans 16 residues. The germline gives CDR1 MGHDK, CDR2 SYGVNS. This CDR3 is CASSRTTGRIADTQYF. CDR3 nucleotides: TGTGCCAGCAGTAGAACGACAGGGAGGATCGCAGATACGCAGTATTTT.

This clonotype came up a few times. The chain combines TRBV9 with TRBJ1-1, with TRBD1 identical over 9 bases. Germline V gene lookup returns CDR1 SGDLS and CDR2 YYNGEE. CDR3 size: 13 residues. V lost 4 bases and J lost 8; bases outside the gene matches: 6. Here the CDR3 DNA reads TGTGCCAGCAGCACCAGGACAGGGGCGGAAGCTTTCTTT. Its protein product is CASSTRTGAEAFF.

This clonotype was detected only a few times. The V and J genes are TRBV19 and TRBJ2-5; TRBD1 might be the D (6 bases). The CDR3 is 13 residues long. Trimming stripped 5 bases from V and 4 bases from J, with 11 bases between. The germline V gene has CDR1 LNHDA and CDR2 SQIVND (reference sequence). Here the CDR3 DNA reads TGTGCCAGTAGTCAGGGGCGTGGAGAGACCCAGTACTTC. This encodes CASSQGRGETQYF.

CDR3 in amino acids: CATSTATGGRYEQYF. DNA for the CDR3: TGTGCCACCAGCACCGCGACAGGGGGACGCTACGAGCAGTACTTC. V gene TRBV15 combines with J gene TRBJ2-7; 9 nucleotides align to TRBD1. The CDR3 has 15 residues. The germline CDR1 and CDR2 sequences are LNHNV and YYDKDF (reference sequence). J gave up 3 bases and V 4 bases, and 7 bases lay outside the gene matches.

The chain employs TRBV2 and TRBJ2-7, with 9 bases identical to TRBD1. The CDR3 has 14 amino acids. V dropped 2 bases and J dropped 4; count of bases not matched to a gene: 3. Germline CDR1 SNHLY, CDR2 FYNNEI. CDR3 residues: CASSEQGQGYEQYF. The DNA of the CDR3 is TGTGCCAGCAGTGAACAGGGACAGGGTTACGAGCAGTACTTC.

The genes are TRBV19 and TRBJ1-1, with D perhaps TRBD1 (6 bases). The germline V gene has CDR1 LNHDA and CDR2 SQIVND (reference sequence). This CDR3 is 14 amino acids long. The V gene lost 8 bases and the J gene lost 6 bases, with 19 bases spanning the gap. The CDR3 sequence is CASAPGGRVPEAFF. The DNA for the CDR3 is TGTGCCAGTGCCCCGGGGGGGCGCGTCCCTGAAGCTTTCTTT.

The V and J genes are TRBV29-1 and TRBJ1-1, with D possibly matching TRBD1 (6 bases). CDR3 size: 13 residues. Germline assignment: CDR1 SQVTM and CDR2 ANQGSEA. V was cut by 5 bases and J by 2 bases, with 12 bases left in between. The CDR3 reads CSVKRQDNTEAFF. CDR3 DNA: TGCAGCGTTAAAAGACAGGATAACACTGAAGCTTTCTTT.

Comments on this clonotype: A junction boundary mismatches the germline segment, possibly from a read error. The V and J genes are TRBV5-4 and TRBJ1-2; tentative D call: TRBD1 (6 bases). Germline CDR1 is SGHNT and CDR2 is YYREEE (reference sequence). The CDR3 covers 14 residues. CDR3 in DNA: TGTGCCAGCAGCCCAGGGGTAGCTAACTATGGCTACACTTTC. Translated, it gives CASSPGVANYGYTF.

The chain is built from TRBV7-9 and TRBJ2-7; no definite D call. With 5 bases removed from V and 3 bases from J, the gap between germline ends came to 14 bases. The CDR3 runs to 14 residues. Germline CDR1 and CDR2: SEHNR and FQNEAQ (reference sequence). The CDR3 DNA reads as TGTGCCAGCAGCCGGACCGGACCGGACTACGAGCAGTACTTC. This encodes CASSRTGPDYEQYF.

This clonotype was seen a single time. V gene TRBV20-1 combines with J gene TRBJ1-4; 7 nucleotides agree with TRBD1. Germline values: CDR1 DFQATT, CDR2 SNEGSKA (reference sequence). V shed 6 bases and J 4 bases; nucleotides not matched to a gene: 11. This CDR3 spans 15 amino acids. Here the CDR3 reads CSADLVQGRNEKLFF. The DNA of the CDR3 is TGCAGTGCCGACTTGGTACAGGGGCGTAATGAAAAACTGTTTTTT.

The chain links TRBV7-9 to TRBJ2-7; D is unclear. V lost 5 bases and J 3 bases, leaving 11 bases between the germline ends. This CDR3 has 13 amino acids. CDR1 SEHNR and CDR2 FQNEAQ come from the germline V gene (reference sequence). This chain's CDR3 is CASSRVRSYEQYF. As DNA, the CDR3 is TGTGCCAGCAGCAGGGTTAGGAGCTACGAGCAGTACTTC.

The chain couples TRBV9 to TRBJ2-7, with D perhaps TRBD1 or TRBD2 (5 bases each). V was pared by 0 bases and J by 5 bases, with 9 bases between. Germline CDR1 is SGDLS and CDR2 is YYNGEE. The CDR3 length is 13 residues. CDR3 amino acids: CASSVAGSNEQYF. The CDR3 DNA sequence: TGTGCCAGCAGCGTAGCAGGGAGCAACGAGCAGTACTTC. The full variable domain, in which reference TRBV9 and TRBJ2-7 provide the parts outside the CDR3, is DSGVTQTPKHLITATGQRVTLRCSPRSGDLSVYWYQQSLDQGLQFLIQYYNGEERAKGNILERFSAQQFPDLHSELNLSSLELGDSALYFCASSVAGSNEQYFGPGTRLTVT.

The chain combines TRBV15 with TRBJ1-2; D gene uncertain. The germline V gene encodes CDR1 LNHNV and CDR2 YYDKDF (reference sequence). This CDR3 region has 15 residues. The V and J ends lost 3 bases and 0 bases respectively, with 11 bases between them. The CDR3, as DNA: TGTGCCACCAGCAGGGAAGGGAAAGCTAACTATGGCTACACCTTC. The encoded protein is CATSREGKANYGYTF.

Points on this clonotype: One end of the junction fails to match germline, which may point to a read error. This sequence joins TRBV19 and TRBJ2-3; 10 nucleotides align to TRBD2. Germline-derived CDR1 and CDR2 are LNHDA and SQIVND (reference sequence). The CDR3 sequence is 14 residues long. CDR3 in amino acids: CAGNRERGGNTQCF. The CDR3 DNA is TGTGCCGGTAACCGCGAGCGGGGGGGAAATACGCAGTGTTTT.

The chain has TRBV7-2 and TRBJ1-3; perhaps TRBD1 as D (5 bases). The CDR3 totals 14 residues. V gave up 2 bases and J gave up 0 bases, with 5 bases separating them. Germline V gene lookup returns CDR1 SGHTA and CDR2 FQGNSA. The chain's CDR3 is CASSLQGSGNTIYF. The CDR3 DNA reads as TGTGCCAGCAGCTTACAGGGCTCTGGAAACACCATATATTTT.